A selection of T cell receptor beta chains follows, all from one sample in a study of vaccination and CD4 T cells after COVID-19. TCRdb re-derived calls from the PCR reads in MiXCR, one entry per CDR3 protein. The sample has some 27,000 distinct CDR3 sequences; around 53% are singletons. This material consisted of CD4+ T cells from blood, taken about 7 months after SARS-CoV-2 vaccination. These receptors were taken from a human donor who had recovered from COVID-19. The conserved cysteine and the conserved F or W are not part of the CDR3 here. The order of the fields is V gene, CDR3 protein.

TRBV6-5 ASSYVASGLGEQY
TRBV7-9 ASSFSGDNEQF
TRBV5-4 ASTLAGDRQETQY
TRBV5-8 ASTVPGAQETQY
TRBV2 ASSRQGYYEQY
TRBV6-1 ASIPTSGRWETQY
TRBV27 ASSFFLGTGAVETQY
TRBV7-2 ASTQIGTGGEQF
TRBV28 ASSLGRAYNEQF
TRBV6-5 ASSYGSGSGRSFSTYNEQF
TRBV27 ASQTVSSYEQY
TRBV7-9 ASRYHSAGQTRGDYGYT
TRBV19 ASMVAGRNEQF
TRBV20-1 SARGAEKAF
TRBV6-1 ASRFGVVETQY
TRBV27 ASSFPHEDTEAF
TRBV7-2 ASSLAITTQETQY
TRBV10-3 AISESPLSVTSGSQETQY
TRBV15 ATSRLGHGQGGETQY
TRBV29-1 SVLPSTDTQY
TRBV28 ASSLAGFNNEQF
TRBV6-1 ASTSRENQPQH
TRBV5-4 ASSTAWRGSYNEQF
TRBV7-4 ASSPLTVAKNIQY
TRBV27 ASSLQGGEQF
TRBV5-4 ASSLAVANEQF
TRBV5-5 ASSFYGQGFQPQH
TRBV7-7 ASSLDRQETQY
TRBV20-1 SAQGLATQY
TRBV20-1 SAPGQGYTEAF
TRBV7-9 ASSFNDGNYGYT
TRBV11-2 ASSLEGDQPQH
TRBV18 ASSRVAGLTDTQY
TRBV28 ASASQGGSHEQY
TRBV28 ASSGAGARTDTQY
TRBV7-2 ASSSTTSQY
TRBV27 ASSFERVRGVPYEQY
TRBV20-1 STRPGQINSPLH
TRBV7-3 ASSSGSTDYNEQF
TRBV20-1 SAARQGDEQY
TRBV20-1 SASLAGGTYNEQF
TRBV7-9 ASSLHQGFPYEQY
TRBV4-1 ASGQVAFLETQY
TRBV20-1 SARTTSEGVEQY
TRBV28 ASSSQRDSVYEQY
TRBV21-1 ASSIAGWLGGSTEAF